Each of the 15 T cell receptor beta chains below was sequenced from the same sample in a study of control samples from healthy donors and cancer patients. Only in-frame clones appear in the TCRdb table, and some are missing; sequencing was by immunoSEQ multiplex PCR. The sample shows more than 50,000 clones, 70% to 90% of them seen only once. Sequenced input: blood. The receptors shown here come from a man aged 50-60 years in good health.

This chain's CDR3 is CATSGVNTEAFF. In DNA, the CDR3 is TGTGCCACCAGTGGGGTGAACACTGAAGCTTTCTTT. The V and J genes are TRBV24-1 and TRBJ1-1; D is unresolved. Germline CDR1 reads KGHDR; CDR2 reads SFDVKD. The CDR3 consists of 12 residues. V dropped 5 bases and J dropped 0 bases, with 3 bases sitting between them.

The chain combines TRBV6-5 with TRBJ2-1, with 15 positions matching TRBD2. This CDR3 has 15 residues. The germline V gene encodes CDR1 MNHEY and CDR2 SVGAGI. Germline trimming cut 6 bases from V and 9 bases from J; bases unmatched to any gene: 6. The CDR3 sequence is CASRRGLAGGGEQFF. CDR3 DNA: TGTGCCAGCAGACGCGGACTAGCGGGAGGGGGTGAGCAGTTCTTC.

The chain employs TRBV28 and TRBJ2-5; either TRBD1 or TRBD2 may fit D (6 bases each). Germline-derived CDR1 and CDR2 are MDHEN and SYDVKM. The CDR3 loop spans 16 amino acids. Trimming left V 5 bases short and J 5 bases short, with 21 bases between. The CDR3 region has the DNA TGTGCCAGCAGTCCTCTCTGGATGGGGGGCGATGAGACCCAGTACTTC. Its protein product is CASSPLWMGGDETQYF.

The chain combines TRBV5-1 with TRBJ2-1, with D unresolved. Germline values: CDR1 SGHRS, CDR2 YFSETQ. V gave up 2 bases and J gave up 4 bases, with 4 bases separating them. The CDR3 covers 12 residues. CDR3 sequence (DNA): TGCGCCAGCAGCTTTTCATACAATGAGCAGTTCTTC. This sequence encodes CASSFSYNEQFF.

The J gene is TRBJ1-1, the V gene TRBV29-1, with D perhaps matching TRBD1 (5 bases). CDR3 length equals 12 residues. Between the trimmed V and J ends, which lost 6 bases and 8 bases, there was a span of 16 bases. Looked up from germline, CDR1 is SQVTM and CDR2 is ANQGSEA. CDR3 coding DNA: TGCAGCGTCGCACCTCAGGGCAGGGAAGCTTTCTTT. Amino acid sequence: CSVAPQGREAFF.

V gene TRBV28 combines with J gene TRBJ2-7; D might be TRBD2 (6 bases). The CDR3 has 16 amino acids. Trimming left V 6 bases short and J 2 bases short, with 20 bases between. Germline V gene sequence: CDR1 MDHEN, CDR2 SYDVKM. This CDR3 reads CASSRDSILSPYEQYF. Written as DNA, the CDR3 is TGTGCCAGCAGCCGGGACTCCATCCTCTCCCCCTACGAGCAGTACTTC.

This rearrangement joins TRBV19 to TRBJ1-5; 7 nucleotides line up with TRBD1. The germline CDR1 and CDR2 sequences are LNHDA and SQIVND (reference sequence). The CDR3 is 15 residues long. The trim removed 5 bases at V and 5 bases at J, leaving 9 bases unmatched. The CDR3 loop reads CASSVQQGKDQPQHF. CDR3 nucleotides: TGTGCCAGTAGTGTTCAACAGGGGAAGGATCAGCCCCAGCATTTT. Full variable domain (remainder filled in from reference TRBV19 and TRBJ1-5): DGGITQSPKYLFRKEGQNVTLSCEQNLNHDAMYWYRQDPGQGLRLIYYSQIVNDFQKGDIAEGYSVSREKKESFPLTVTSAQKNPTAFYLCASSVQQGKDQPQHFGDGTRLSIL.

The chain is built from TRBV14 and TRBJ1-1; D is unresolved. There are 13 residues in the CDR3. Germline V lookup: CDR1 SGHDN, CDR2 FVKESK. Trimming took 1 base from V and 5 from J, leaving 8 bases between them. CDR3 sequence (DNA): TGTGCCAGCAGCCAAGGGGAGTGGACTGAAGCTTTCTTT. Translated, it gives CASSQGEWTEAFF. Full variable domain (remainder filled in from reference TRBV14 and TRBJ1-1): EAGVTQFPSHSVIEKGQTVTLRCDPISGHDNLYWYRRVMGKEIKFLLHFVKESKQDESGMPNNRFLAERTGGTYSTLKVQPAELEDSGVYFCASSQGEWTEAFFGQGTRLTVV.

This clone was counted once. The chain has TRBV5-1 and TRBJ2-1; TRBD2 matches at 10 bases. J was trimmed by 2 bases and V by 2 bases; bases with no gene match: 1. Germline V gene data show CDR1 as SGHRS and CDR2 as YFSETQ. The CDR3 extends over 15 amino acids. For the CDR3, the DNA is TGCGCCAGCAGCTTACTAGCGGGAACCTACAATGAGCAGTTCTTC. It is translated as CASSLLAGTYNEQFF.

The chain couples TRBV5-5 to TRBJ1-1, with unresolved D. Germline loops: CDR1 SGHKS, CDR2 YYEKEE (reference sequence). The CDR3 runs 15 residues. Trimming stripped 0 bases from V and 3 bases from J, with 12 bases between. CDR3 in amino acids: CASSLGASGDTEAFF. The CDR3 coding sequence is TGTGCCAGCAGCTTGGGCGCTAGCGGTGACACTGAAGCTTTCTTT.

V is TRBV27 and J is TRBJ2-1; D uncertain. Trimming removed 4 bases from V and 4 bases from J, with 14 bases in between. The CDR3 consists of 15 residues. From germline, CDR1 is MNHEY and CDR2 SMNVEV (reference sequence). This chain's CDR3 is CASSSNSDAYNEQFF. The CDR3 DNA reads TGTGCCAGCAGTTCTAATTCTGACGCATACAATGAGCAGTTCTTC.

The V and J genes are TRBV29-1 and TRBJ2-7; the D is unclear. This CDR3 has 13 amino acids. The V gene's germline CDR1 is SQVTM and CDR2 ANQGSEA. Trimming left V 4 bases short and J 4 bases short, with 14 bases between. The CDR3 is CSVVGIVGYEQYF. The CDR3 DNA reads as TGCAGCGTTGTAGGGATCGTGGGGTACGAGCAGTACTTC.

The chain combines TRBV18 with TRBJ2-3, with D tentatively TRBD2 (6 bases). The CDR3 contains 15 residues. V lost 3 bases and J 2 bases, leaving 12 bases between the germline ends. Germline V CDR1 and CDR2: KGHSH, LQKENI. The CDR3 DNA reads TGTGCCAGCTCACCCCCGGGAGTATACACAGATACGCAGTATTTT. This translates into CASSPPGVYTDTQYF.

The genes are TRBV18 and TRBJ2-5; 8 nucleotides line up with TRBD1. CDR3 length equals 15 residues. Per the germline V gene, CDR1 is KGHSH and CDR2 is LQKENI. J lost 5 bases, V lost 3 bases, and 8 bases had no gene match. The CDR3 nucleotides read TGTGCCAGCTCACCCAGAACGGACAGGGCCGAGACCCAGTACTTC. This gives the protein CASSPRTDRAETQYF.

This clone was counted a few times. The J gene is TRBJ2-7, the V gene TRBV6-6; D unresolved. The CDR3 runs to 12 residues. The germline CDR1 and CDR2 sequences are MNHNY and SVGAGI (reference sequence). The V end was cut by 2 bases, the J end by 4 bases, with 6 bases between. As DNA, the CDR3 is TGTGCCAGCAGTTACACTTGGTACGAGCAGTACTTC. Translation gives CASSYTWYEQYF.